Listed here are 4 T cell receptor beta chains from one sample, sequenced in a study of T cell responses to AZD1222 COVID-19 vaccine. TCRdb's copy holds only in-frame clones and misses some; the assay was immunoSEQ multiplex PCR. Counted here are approximately 60,000 clones, 86% occurring once; the ten biggest clones make up around 7%. Sample: peripheral blood, taken 28 days after the second AZD1222 dose. Source of these receptors: an adult who received the AZD1222 COVID-19 vaccine.

This sequence joins TRBV6-5 and TRBJ2-5; D may be TRBD2 (5 bases). Germline CDR1 MNHEY, CDR2 SVGAGI. V was shortened by 11 bases and J by 5 bases, with 9 bases between the two germline ends. This CDR3 has 10 amino acids. The CDR3 bases are TGTGCCGGAGGATTGGAGACCCAGTACTTC. It codes for CAGGLETQYF.

The CDR3 protein is CASSPGLETQYF. The DNA for the CDR3 is TGTGCCAGCTCACCCGGGCTGGAGACCCAGTACTTC. The rearrangement uses TRBV18 and TRBJ2-5; no definite D call. CDR3 length equals 12 residues. Trimming shortened V by 3 bases and J by 5 bases, and 7 bases separated the two germline ends. Germline assignment: CDR1 KGHSH and CDR2 LQKENI.

The chain is built from TRBV7-2 and TRBJ2-3; D not resolved. Trimming cost V 5 bases and J 0 bases, with 12 bases left between them. CDR3 length: 15 amino acids. Germline V gives CDR1 SGHTA, CDR2 FQGNSA. The CDR3 nucleotides read TGTGCCAGCAGCCGGACCAGCCCTAGCACAGATACGCAGTATTTT. Amino acid sequence: CASSRTSPSTDTQYF.

This rearrangement joins TRBV4-1 to TRBJ2-5; no firm D call. V was trimmed by 1 base and J by 0 bases, leaving 12 bases between them. The V gene's germline CDR1 is MGHRA and CDR2 YSYEKL. The CDR3 has 16 amino acids. For the CDR3, the DNA is TGCGCCAGCAGCCAAGTCCCCCCTACTTACCAAGAGACCCAGTACTTC. Translating it yields CASSQVPPTYQETQYF.